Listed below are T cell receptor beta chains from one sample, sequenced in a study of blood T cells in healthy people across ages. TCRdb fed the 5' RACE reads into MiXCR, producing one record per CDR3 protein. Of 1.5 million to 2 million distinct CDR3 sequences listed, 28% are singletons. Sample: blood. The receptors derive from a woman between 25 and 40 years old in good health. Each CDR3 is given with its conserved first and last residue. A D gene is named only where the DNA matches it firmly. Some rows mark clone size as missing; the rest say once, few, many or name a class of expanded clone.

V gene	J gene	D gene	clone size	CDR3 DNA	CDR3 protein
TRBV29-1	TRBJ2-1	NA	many	TGCAGCGTCGCAGGATACGGGAGCTACAATGAGCAGTTCTTC	CSVAGYGSYNEQFF
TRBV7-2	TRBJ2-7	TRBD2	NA	TGTGCCAGCAGCCCGGGACTATCGGGAGAAGGCGAGCAGTACTTC	CASSPGLSGEGEQYF
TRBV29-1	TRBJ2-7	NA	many	TGCAGCGTTGGGGTATCCAGCTCCTACGAGCAGTACTTC	CSVGVSSSYEQYF
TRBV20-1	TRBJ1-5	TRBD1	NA	TGCAGTACTAGAGAGAGGACAGGCGTTTCAGGCAATCAGCCCCAGCATTTT	CSTRERTGVSGNQPQHF
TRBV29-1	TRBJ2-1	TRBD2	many	TGCAGCGGGGGACTAGGGGTGAGGGAGCAGTTCTTC	CSGGLGVREQFF
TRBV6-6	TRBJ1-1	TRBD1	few	TGTGCCAGCAGTCCCCGGGACAGGGGGATGGCTTTCTTT	CASSPRDRGMAFF
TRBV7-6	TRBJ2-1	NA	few	TGTGCCAGCAGCTTATCGGTTGGGCCTTCCAATGAGCAGTTCTTC	CASSLSVGPSNEQFF
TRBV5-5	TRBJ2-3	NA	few	TGTGCCAGCAGCACGGCCGGGGCCCCAGATACGCAGTATTTT	CASSTAGAPDTQYF
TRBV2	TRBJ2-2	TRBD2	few	TGTGCCAGCAGTGAAGGTGTGGTGGCTAGCGGGAGGACCGGGGAGCTGTTTTTT	CASSEGVVASGRTGELFF
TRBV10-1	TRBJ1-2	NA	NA	TGCGCCAGCAGTGAGGAAGGTGGTTTATATTTCGTTGGCTACACCTTC	CASSEEGGLYFVGYTF
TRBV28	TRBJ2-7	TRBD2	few	TGTGCCACCGGTAGGTCTAGCGGGATTTTCGAGCAGTACTTC	CATGRSSGIFEQYF
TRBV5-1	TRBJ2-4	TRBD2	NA	TGCGCCAGTAGCCCCCACCCCAGGGCTAGCGGGGTAGCCAAAAACATTCAGTACTTC	CASSPHPRASGVAKNIQYF
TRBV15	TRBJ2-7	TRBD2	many	TGTGCCACCAGCAGGGGAGGACTAGCGGGAGACTCTTACGAGCAGTACTTC	CATSRGGLAGDSYEQYF
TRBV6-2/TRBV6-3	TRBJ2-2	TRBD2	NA	TGTGCCAGCAGTTACGGACTAGCGGGAACCCCAGTTGCCCGTTGGCGGAACACCGGGGAGCTGTTTTTT	CASSYGLAGTPVARWRNTGELFF
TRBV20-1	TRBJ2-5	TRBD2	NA	TGCAGTGCTAGTCACGGGACTAGCGGGTTACAGACCCAGTACTTC	CSASHGTSGLQTQYF
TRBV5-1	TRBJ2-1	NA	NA	TGCACCAGCAGCTTGGGAGGCCCCTACAATGAGCGGTTCTTC	CTSSLGGPYNERFF
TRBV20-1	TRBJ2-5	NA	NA	TGCAGTGCTGTAGGGGGGGGCACGCAAGAGACCCAGTACTTC	CSAVGGGTQETQYF
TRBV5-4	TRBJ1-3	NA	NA	TGTGCCAGCAGCCAATATCCGGTGTCAGACTCTGGAAACACCATATATTTT	CASSQYPVSDSGNTIYF
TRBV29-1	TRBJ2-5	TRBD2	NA	TGCAGCGTTGAACTGATAGCGGGAGATTTAGAGACCCAGTACTTC	CSVELIAGDLETQYF
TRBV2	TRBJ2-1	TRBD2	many	TGTGCCAGCAGCCCCCTCGAGGGGTCTAGCGGCAATGAGCAGTTCTTC	CASSPLEGSSGNEQFF
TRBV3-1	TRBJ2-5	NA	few	TGTGCCAGCCGATGGGATACCAAGACCCAGTACTTC	CASRWDTKTQYF
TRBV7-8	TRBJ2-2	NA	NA	TGTGCCAGCAGCCCCCTAAACGGAGGGCCAACCGGGGAGCTGTTTTTT	CASSPLNGGPTGELFF
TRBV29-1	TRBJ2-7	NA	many	TGCAGCGGGGGCCCCCAGGGGGGCTACGAGCAGTACTTC	CSGGPQGGYEQYF
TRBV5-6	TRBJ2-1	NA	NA	TGTGCCAGCAGCCAACCGGGTTTTTATGAGCAGTTCTTC	CASSQPGFYEQFF
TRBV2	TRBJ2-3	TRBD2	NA	TGTGCCAGCAGTGATAGTCTAGCGGGTCGGGATACGCAGTATTTT	CASSDSLAGRDTQYF
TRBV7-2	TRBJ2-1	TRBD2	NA	TGTGCCAGCCGTATTAGCGGGGGATGGAATGAGCAGTTCTTC	CASRISGGWNEQFF
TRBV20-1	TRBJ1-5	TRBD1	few	TGCAGTGCTACCCGACAGGGTATTCGTGAACAGCCCCAGCATTTT	CSATRQGIREQPQHF
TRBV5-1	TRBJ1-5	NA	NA	TGCGCCAGCAGCGAGGGATTTAGCAATCAGCCCCAGCATTTT	CASSEGFSNQPQHF
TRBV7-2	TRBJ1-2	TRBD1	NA	TGTGCCAGCAGCGGCGGGGCAGGGGGATTCTATGGCTACACCTTC	CASSGGAGGFYGYTF
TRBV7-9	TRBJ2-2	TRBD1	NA	TGTGCCGCCCGGCAGGGGGCTACCATCGGGGAGCTGTTTTTT	CAARQGATIGELFF
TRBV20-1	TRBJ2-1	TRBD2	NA	TGCAGTGCTAGTAGGGCGGGAGGTGGCAATGAGCAGTTCTTC	CSASRAGGGNEQFF
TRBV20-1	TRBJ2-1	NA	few	TGCAGTGCTCGACACCTGGGGACCCTCTCCTACAATGAGCAGTTCTTC	CSARHLGTLSYNEQFF
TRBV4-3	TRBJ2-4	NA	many	TGCGCCAGCAGCCAAGAATCCCCGTTAGCCAAAAACATTCAGTACTTC	CASSQESPLAKNIQYF
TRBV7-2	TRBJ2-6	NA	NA	TGTGCCAGCAGCCAACAGAGGTCAGGGGCCAACGTCCGGACTTTC	CASSQQRSGANVRTF
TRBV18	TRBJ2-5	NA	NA	TGTGCCAGCAGCTTACACGACAGAAACCAAGAGACCCAGTACTTC	CASSLHDRNQETQYF
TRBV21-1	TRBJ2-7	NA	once	TGTGCCAGCGGCATTCCGGGACAGGGGGTCCACGAGCAGTACTTC	CASGIPGQGVHEQYF
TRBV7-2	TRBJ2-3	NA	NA	TGTGCCAGCAGCTTAAAGGTTAGCAGACTCACAGATACGCAGTATTTT	CASSLKVSRLTDTQYF
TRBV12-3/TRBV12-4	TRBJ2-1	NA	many	TGTGCCAGCAGTTTAATTCGGGATCCCCAGTTCTTC	CASSLIRDPQFF
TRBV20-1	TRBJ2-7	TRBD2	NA	TGCAGTGCTAGTACCCCCCGCGGGGGAACCTACGAGCAGTACTTC	CSASTPRGGTYEQYF
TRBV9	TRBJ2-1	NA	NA	TGTGCCAGCAGTCCGGGGGCGGGGGAGGTTGAGCAGTTCTTC	CASSPGAGEVEQFF
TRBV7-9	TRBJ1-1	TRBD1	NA	TGTTCCAGCAGCTTAGACAGGGATGAAGCTTTCTTT	CSSSLDRDEAFF
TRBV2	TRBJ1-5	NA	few	TGTGCCAGCAAGGGGGACGGTAATCAGCCCCAGCATTTT	CASKGDGNQPQHF
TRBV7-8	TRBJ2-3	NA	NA	TGTGCCAGCAGCCCGAGAGAGACCACAGATACGCAGTATTTT	CASSPRETTDTQYF
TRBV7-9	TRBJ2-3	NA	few	TGTGCCAGCAGCTCGCGTCCAGGGACAGATACGCAGTATTTT	CASSSRPGTDTQYF
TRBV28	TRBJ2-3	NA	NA	TGTGCCAGCAGTTTTCAGGGCCGGGTGGATACGCAGTATTTT	CASSFQGRVDTQYF
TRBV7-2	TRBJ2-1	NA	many	TGTGCCAGCAGCTTACGTCGCAGGGGTCATAACAATGAGCAGTTCTTC	CASSLRRRGHNNEQFF
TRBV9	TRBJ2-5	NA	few	TGTGCCAGCAGCGCGACAACGTACCAAGAGACCCAGTACTTC	CASSATTYQETQYF
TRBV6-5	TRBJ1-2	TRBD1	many	TGTGCCAGCAGTCTAAAACCCATCGGGACAGTCTATGGCTACACCTTC	CASSLKPIGTVYGYTF
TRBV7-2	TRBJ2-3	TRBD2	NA	TGTGCCAGCATCAGCCACCCGGGACTAGGGATACGACAGTATTTT	CASISHPGLGIRQYF
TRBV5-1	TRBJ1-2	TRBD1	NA	TGCGCCGGCAGCTTGTATCGGACAGGAACGGACCTCGGCGGCTACACCTTC	CAGSLYRTGTDLGGYTF